The 17 T cell receptor beta chains listed next were all sequenced from one sample in a study of blood T cell repertoires in COVID-19. Clones were sequenced by immunoSEQ multiplex PCR, and TCRdb holds only the in-frame ones, with some missing. The data show a few hundred thousand clones, 87% seen once. Sequencing was performed on PBMCs or T cells enriched from blood (not recorded which). The receptors shown here come from a woman aged 18 to 35 who had recovered from COVID-19.

The rearrangement joins TRBV3-1 (or the pseudogene TRBV3-2) to TRBJ2-7, with D tentatively TRBD2 (6 bases). With 4 bases removed from V and 0 bases from J, the gap between germline ends came to 22 bases. The CDR3 has 18 residues. Germline V gene lookup returns CDR1 LGHDT and CDR2 YNNKEL (reference sequence). CDR3: CASSPRDYRDGSSYEQYF. As DNA, the CDR3 is TGTGCCAGCAGCCCAAGAGATTACCGGGACGGGAGCTCCTACGAGCAGTACTTC.

V and J are TRBV7-9 and TRBJ2-5; D gene ambiguous. CDR1 SEHNR and CDR2 FQNEAQ come from the germline V gene (reference sequence). This CDR3 spans 14 amino acids. Trimming took off 5 bases at V and 5 bases at J, with 15 bases between the two ends. CDR3 protein: CASSLLFGPETQYF. The CDR3 DNA sequence: TGTGCCAGCAGCCTCCTTTTTGGCCCGGAGACCCAGTACTTC.

The rearrangement links TRBV30 to TRBJ1-5; tentative D call: TRBD1 (5 bases). V was cut by 2 bases and J by 5 bases, with 10 bases left in between. The CDR3 has 13 amino acids. Germline lookup yields CDR1 GTSNPN and CDR2 SVGIG (reference sequence). CDR3 protein: CAWSPQGDQPQHF. CDR3 nucleotides: TGTGCCTGGAGTCCGCAGGGCGATCAGCCCCAGCATTTT. Full variable domain (outside the CDR3, taken from reference TRBV30 and TRBJ1-5): SQTIHQWPATLVQPVGSPLSLECTVEGTSNPNLYWYRQAAGRGLQLLFYSVGIGQISSEVPQNLSASRPQDRQFILSSKKLLLSDSGFYLCAWSPQGDQPQHFGDGTRLSIL.

The chain employs TRBV11-2 and TRBJ1-3; 7 bases map to TRBD1. Germline trimming cut 3 bases from V and 0 bases from J; bases unmatched to any gene: 2. Looked up from germline, CDR1 is SGHAT and CDR2 is FQNNGV. The CDR3 spans 15 residues. The DNA for the CDR3 is TGTGCCAGCAGCTTCCGGACAGGCTCTGGAAACACCATATATTTT. This translates into CASSFRTGSGNTIYF.

The J gene is TRBJ2-7, the V gene TRBV5-8, with D tentatively TRBD1 (6 bases). V dropped 4 bases and J dropped 0 bases, with 17 bases sitting between them. This CDR3 is 16 amino acids long. Germline CDR1 is SGHTS and CDR2 is YDEGEE. In DNA, the CDR3 is TGTGCCAGCAGCCCGCTCGGGGACACTCCCTCCTACGAGCAGTACTTC. Translated: CASSPLGDTPSYEQYF.

The V gene is TRBV29-1, the J gene TRBJ1-3, with unresolved D. The germline gives CDR1 SQVTM, CDR2 ANQGSEA. The CDR3 is 14 amino acids. V was shortened by 0 bases and J by 3 bases, with 9 bases between the two germline ends. CDR3 amino acids: CSVEDWSGGNTIYF. CDR3 DNA sequence: TGCAGCGTTGAAGATTGGTCAGGTGGAAACACCATATATTTT.

The chain recombines TRBV2 with TRBJ2-7; tentative D call: TRBD2 (7 bases). The CDR3 covers 15 residues. CDR1 SNHLY and CDR2 FYNNEI come from the germline V gene. The V gene lost 8 bases and the J gene lost 0 bases, with 17 bases spanning the gap. The CDR3 DNA is TGTGCCAGCCGGAAAGGGGGGGGGAGCTCCTACGAGCAGTACTTC. As protein: CASRKGGGSSYEQYF.

V and J are TRBV5-1 and TRBJ1-2; D is ambiguous. This CDR3 comprises 15 residues. The V gene's germline CDR1 is SGHRS and CDR2 YFSETQ. V dropped 0 bases and J dropped 0 bases, with 9 bases sitting between them. The CDR3 nucleotides are TGCGCCAGCAGCTTGGCTCCAGGATCTAACTATGGCTACACCTTC. This codes for CASSLAPGSNYGYTF.

This clone was seen a few times. V and J are TRBV9 and TRBJ1-6; D remains ambiguous. The CDR3 consists of 15 residues. Germline CDR1 and CDR2: SGDLS and YYNGEE. V lost 0 bases to trimming and J lost 2 bases, with 6 bases between them. The CDR3 protein is CASSVAQAYNSPLHF. CDR3 DNA sequence: TGTGCCAGCAGCGTAGCCCAGGCCTATAATTCACCCCTCCACTTT.

The J gene is TRBJ2-1, the V gene TRBV3-1 (or the pseudogene TRBV3-2); D remains unclear. The V gene lost 4 bases and the J gene lost 9 bases, with 13 bases spanning the gap. The CDR3 contains 13 residues. From germline, CDR1 is LGHDT and CDR2 YNNKEL (reference sequence). DNA of the CDR3: TGTGCCAGCAGCCCTACCCTCCAAGCTGAGCAGTTCTTC. It encodes CASSPTLQAEQFF.

The chain uses TRBV19 and TRBJ1-1; tentatively, D is TRBD1 (5 bases). This CDR3 region has 13 residues. Germline V gene lookup returns CDR1 LNHDA and CDR2 SQIVND (reference sequence). V was pared by 6 bases and J by 5 bases, with 13 bases between. The CDR3 sequence: CASRGKDRTEAFF. In DNA, the CDR3 is TGTGCCAGTAGAGGAAAAGACAGAACTGAAGCTTTCTTT.

The chain links TRBV2 to TRBJ2-1, with D unresolved. There are 11 residues in the CDR3. CDR1 is SNHLY and CDR2 is FYNNEI in the germline V gene. V was trimmed by 5 bases and J by 9 bases, leaving 8 bases between them. The DNA of the CDR3 is TGTGCCAGCAGTTCGATGGCTGAGCAGTTCTTC. Protein sequence: CASSSMAEQFF.

This chain uses TRBV15 with TRBJ1-3, with D possibly matching TRBD1 (5 bases). The CDR3 spans 16 residues. Germline CDR1 reads LNHNV; CDR2 reads YYDKDF (reference sequence). The V gene lost 1 base and the J gene lost 0 bases, with 10 bases spanning the gap. CDR3 DNA sequence: TGTGCCACCAGCAGAGGGCAGGGAGGCTCTGGAAACACCATATATTTT. Translating it yields CATSRGQGGSGNTIYF.

A few counts support this clone. V gene TRBV25-1 combines with J gene TRBJ2-6; no clear D gene. Per germline, CDR1 MGHDK and CDR2 SYGVNS. The ends were cut back, 4 bases at V and 6 bases at J, with 16 bases in the middle. The CDR3 is 16 residues long. CDR3 nucleotide sequence: TGTGCCAGCAGTGGGTCCCCAACCCAGGAGGCCAACGTCCTGACTTTC. Translated, it gives CASSGSPTQEANVLTF.

The chain is built from TRBV19 and TRBJ2-2, with D possibly being TRBD2 (5 bases). The V gene lost 6 bases and the J gene lost 4 bases, with 18 bases spanning the gap. This CDR3 is built from 16 residues. Germline lookup yields CDR1 LNHDA and CDR2 SQIVND (reference sequence). The CDR3 reads CASSRSPGFTTGELFF. The CDR3 coding sequence is TGTGCCAGTAGCAGGTCCCCGGGATTCACCACCGGGGAGCTGTTTTTT.

The count of this clone is one. The chain employs TRBV28 and TRBJ1-1; the match to TRBD1 covers 8 bases. V gave up 2 bases and J gave up 3 bases; unmatched junction bases: 5. Germline assignment: CDR1 MDHEN and CDR2 SYDVKM. This CDR3 region has 15 residues. CDR3 region: CASSLTGGWDTEAFF. The CDR3 region has the DNA TGTGCCAGCAGTTTAACAGGGGGTTGGGACACTGAAGCTTTCTTT.

The V call is TRBV3-1 (or the pseudogene TRBV3-2), the J call TRBJ2-1, with a possible D match to TRBD2 (6 bases). V shed 2 bases and J shed 9 bases, with 14 bases lying between them. Germline V gene sequence: CDR1 LGHDT, CDR2 YNNKEL (reference sequence). There are 14 residues in the CDR3. CDR3 in DNA: TGTGCCAGCAGCCAATTCGGGAGTGGGGTTGAGCAGTTCTTC. Translated: CASSQFGSGVEQFF.